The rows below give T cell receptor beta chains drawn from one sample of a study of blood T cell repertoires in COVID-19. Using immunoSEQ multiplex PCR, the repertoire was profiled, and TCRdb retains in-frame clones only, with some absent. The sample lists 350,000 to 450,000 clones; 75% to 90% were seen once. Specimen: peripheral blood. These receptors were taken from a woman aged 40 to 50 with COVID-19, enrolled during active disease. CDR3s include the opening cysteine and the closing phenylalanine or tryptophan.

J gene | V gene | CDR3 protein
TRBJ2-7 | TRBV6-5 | CASGVDRGLEQYF
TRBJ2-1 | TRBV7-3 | CASSLGRSGGAYNEQFF
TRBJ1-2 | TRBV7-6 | CASSQQVANYGYTF
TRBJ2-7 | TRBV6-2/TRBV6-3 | CASSYSGQPYEQYF
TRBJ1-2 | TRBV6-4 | CASTPGGGGHYGYTF
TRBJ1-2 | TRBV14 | CASSQGGQSYGYTF
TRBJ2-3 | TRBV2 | CASKEPQGVDTQYF
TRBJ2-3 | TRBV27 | CASSLGLAKDTQYF
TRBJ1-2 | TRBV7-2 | CASSLKPGTDYGYTF
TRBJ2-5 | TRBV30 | CAWSVQGGRETQYF
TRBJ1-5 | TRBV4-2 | CASSQLFDRVNNQPQHF
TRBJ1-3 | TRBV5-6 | CASTKRQGGYGNTIYF
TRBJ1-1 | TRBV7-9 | CASSKGLPEGTEAFF
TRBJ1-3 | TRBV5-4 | CASSRQTGNTIYF
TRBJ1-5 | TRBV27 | CASSLEFFSGECNQPQHF
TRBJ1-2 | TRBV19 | CARPDRVGYGYTF
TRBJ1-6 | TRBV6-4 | CASSAVGWGGNSPLHF
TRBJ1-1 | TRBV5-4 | CASRLGGTNTEAFF
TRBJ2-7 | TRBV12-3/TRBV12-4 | CASSHRAAVKQYF
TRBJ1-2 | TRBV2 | CASSEALRGSVVGYGYTF
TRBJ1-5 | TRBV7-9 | CASSLETSGQPQHF
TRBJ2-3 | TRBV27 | CASSLKWRREGTDTQYF
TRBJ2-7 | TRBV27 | CATKKGREGTYEQYF
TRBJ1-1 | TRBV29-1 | CSVARVLDTEAFF
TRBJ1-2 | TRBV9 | CASSVGALKGAGYTF
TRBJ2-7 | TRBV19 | CASTPGTNTPYEQYF
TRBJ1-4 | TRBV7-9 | CASSLSTDRRGEKLFF
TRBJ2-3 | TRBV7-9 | CASSSLAGEIQDTQYF
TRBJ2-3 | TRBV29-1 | CSVEGGPTDTQYF
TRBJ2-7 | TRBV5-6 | CASSSTGRGLPYEQYF
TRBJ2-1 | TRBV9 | CASSVDGLSYNEQFF
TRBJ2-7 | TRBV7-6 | CASSLVRGPTGEQYF
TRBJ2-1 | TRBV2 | CASSDGPSGYNEQFF
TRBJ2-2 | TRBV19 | CASSTWNTGELFF
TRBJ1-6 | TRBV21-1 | CASSKMESSYNSPLHF
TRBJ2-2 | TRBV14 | CASSPRRGFRGGELFF
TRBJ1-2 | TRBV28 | CASSLSSRGGYTF
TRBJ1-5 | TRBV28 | CASRHERARRGGDHQPQHF
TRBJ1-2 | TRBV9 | CASSAYSYGYTF
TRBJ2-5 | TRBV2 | CASRGVKALETQYF
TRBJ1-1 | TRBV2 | CASSSGNTEAFF
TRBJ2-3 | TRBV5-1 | CASSSLDRVGDTQYF
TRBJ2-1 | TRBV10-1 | CASSVSRGSGRNEQFF
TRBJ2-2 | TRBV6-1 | CASSEAGGSTGELFF
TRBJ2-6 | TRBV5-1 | CASSLVQGAWANVLTF
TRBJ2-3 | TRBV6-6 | CASSYLGVSSTDTQYF
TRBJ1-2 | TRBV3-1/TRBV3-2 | CASSQWTANYGYTF
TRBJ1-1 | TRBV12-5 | CASGGQGNTEAFF
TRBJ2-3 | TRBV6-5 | CASSYSPQGRTDTQYF
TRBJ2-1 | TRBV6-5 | CASTDTGSSYNEQFF
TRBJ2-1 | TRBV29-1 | CSVEGVRGDNEQFF
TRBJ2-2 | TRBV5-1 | CASSFRGTNTGELFF
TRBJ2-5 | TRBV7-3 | CASSPSHLGQGGETQYF
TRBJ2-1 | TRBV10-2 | CASKSAGDPNNEQFF
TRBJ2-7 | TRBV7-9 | CASSSFRKTYEQYF
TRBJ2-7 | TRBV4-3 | CASSQDPDRGEQYF
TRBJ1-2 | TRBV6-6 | CASRRSLRGANYGYTF